A single T cell receptor beta chain is shown here with its context. The data were obtained in a study of blood T cell repertoires in COVID-19. Here immunoSEQ multiplex PCR was the method, and the copy in TCRdb shows in-frame clones only, minus some. The sample records about 110,000 clones, approximately 78% being singletons. The CDR3 consists of 13 residues. V trimming: 7 bases; J trimming: 2 bases; junction bases outside the gene matches: 3. Germline V gives CDR1 MDHEN, CDR2 SYDVKM. This clonotype originated in a man aged 65 to 85 with acute or convalescent COVID-19. The sequenced sample was peripheral blood. The chain combines TRBV28 with TRBJ2-5, with 8 positions matching TRBD2. CDR3 sequence: CASTTSGQETQYF. DNA for the CDR3: TGTGCCAGCACAACTAGCGGACAAGAGACCCAGTACTTC. Filled out from reference TRBV28 and TRBJ2-5, the complete variable domain reads DVKVTQSSRYLVKRTGEKVFLECVQDMDHENMFWYRQDPGLGLRLIYFSYDVKMKEKGDIPEGYSVSREKKERFSLILESASTNQTSMYLCASTTSGQETQYFGPGTRLLVL.